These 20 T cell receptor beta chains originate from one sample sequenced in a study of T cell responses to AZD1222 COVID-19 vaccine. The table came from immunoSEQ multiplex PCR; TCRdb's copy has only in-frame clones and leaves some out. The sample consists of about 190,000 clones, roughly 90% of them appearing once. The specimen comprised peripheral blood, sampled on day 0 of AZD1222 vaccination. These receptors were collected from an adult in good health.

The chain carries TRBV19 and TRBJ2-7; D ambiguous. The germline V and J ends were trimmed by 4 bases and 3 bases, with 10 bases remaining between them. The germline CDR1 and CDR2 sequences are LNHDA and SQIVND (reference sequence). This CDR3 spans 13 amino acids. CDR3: CASSKSVLYEQYF. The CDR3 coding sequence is TGTGCCAGTAGTAAGAGCGTTCTCTACGAGCAGTACTTC.

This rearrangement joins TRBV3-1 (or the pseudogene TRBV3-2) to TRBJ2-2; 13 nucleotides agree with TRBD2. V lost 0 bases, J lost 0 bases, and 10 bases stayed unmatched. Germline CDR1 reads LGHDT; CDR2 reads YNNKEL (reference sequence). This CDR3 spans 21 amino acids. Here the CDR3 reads CASSQDPRTSGSRSNTGELFF. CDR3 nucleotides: TGTGCCAGCAGCCAAGACCCCAGGACTAGCGGGAGCCGATCGAACACCGGGGAGCTGTTTTTT.

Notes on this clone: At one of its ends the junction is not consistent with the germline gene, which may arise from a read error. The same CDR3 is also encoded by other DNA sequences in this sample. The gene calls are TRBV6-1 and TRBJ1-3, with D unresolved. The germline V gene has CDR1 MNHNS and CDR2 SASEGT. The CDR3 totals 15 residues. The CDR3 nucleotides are TGTGCCAGCAGCGAAGAACGGGGCTCTGGAAACACCATATATTTT. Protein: CASSEERGSGNTIYF.

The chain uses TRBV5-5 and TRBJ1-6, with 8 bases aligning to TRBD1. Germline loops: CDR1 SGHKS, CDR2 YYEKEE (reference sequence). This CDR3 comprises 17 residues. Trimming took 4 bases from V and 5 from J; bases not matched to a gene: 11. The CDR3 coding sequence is TGTGCCAGCAGCCCTACCCTGACCAGGGGGCATAATTCACCCCTCCACTTT. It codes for CASSPTLTRGHNSPLHF.

The CDR3 loop is CASNIRGREDTQYF. The CDR3 nucleotides are TGTGCCAGTAACATAAGGGGCCGGGAAGATACGCAGTATTTT. The chain employs TRBV19 and TRBJ2-3, with D possibly called TRBD1 or TRBD2 (5 bases each). V lost 7 bases and J lost 5, with 16 bases in between. Germline CDR1 and CDR2: LNHDA and SQIVND (reference sequence). The CDR3 length is 14 residues.

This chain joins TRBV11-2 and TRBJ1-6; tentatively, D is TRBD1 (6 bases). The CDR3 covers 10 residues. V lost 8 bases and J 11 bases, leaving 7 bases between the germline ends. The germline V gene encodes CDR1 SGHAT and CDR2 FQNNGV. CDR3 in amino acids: CASGGPPLHF. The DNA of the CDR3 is TGTGCCAGCGGGGGCCCACCCCTCCACTTT.

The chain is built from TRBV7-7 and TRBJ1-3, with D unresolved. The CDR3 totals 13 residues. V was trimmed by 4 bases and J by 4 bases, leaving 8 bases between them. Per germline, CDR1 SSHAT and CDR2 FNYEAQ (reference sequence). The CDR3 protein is CASSSHMGNTIYF. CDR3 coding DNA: TGTGCCAGCAGCTCCCACATGGGAAACACCATATATTTT.

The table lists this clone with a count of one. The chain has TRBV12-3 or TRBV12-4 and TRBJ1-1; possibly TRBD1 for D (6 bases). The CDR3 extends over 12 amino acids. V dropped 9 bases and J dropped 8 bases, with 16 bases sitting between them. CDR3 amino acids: CASRNRVEEAFF. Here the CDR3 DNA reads TGTGCCAGTAGAAACAGGGTGGAGGAAGCTTTCTTT.

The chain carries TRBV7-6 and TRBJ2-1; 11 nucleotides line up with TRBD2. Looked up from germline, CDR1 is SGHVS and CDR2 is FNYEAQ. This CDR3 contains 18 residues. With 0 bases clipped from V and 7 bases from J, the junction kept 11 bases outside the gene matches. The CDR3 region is CASSLAWFTSGSDNEQFF. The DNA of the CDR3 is TGTGCCAGCAGCTTAGCGTGGTTTACTAGCGGGAGCGATAATGAGCAGTTCTTC.

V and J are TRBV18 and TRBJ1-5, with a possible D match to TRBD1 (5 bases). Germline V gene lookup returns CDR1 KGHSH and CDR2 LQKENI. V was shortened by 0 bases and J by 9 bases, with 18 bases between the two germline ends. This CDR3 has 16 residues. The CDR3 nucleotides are TGTGCCAGCTCACCACCGACAGCTTCGGATAGCGGGCCCCAGCATTTT. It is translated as CASSPPTASDSGPQHF.

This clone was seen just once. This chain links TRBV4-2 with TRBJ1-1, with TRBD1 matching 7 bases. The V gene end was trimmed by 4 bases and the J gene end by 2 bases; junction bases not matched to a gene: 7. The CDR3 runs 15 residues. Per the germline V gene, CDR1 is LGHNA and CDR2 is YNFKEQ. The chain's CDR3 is CASSRDGTDNTEAFF. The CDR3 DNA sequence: TGTGCCAGCAGCCGGGATGGGACAGATAACACTGAAGCTTTCTTT.

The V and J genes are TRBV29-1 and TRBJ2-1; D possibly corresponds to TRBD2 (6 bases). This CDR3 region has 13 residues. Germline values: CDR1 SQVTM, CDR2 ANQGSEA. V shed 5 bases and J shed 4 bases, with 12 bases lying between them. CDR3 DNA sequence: TGCAGCGTTTTGCCGAGCGGGTACAATGAGCAGTTCTTC. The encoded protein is CSVLPSGYNEQFF.

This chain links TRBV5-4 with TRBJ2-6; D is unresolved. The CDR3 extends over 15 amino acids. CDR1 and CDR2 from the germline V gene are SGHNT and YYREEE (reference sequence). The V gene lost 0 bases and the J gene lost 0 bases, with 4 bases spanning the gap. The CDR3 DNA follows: TGTGCCAGCAGCTTGGGCGGCTCTGGGGCCAACGTCCTGACTTTC. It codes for CASSLGGSGANVLTF.

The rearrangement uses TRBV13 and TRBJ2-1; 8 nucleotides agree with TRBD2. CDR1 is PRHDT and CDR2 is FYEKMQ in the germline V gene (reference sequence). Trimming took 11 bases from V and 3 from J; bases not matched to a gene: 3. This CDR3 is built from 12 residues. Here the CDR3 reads CASGTSYNEQFF. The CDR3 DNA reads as TGTGCCTCTGGGACTAGCTACAATGAGCAGTTCTTC.

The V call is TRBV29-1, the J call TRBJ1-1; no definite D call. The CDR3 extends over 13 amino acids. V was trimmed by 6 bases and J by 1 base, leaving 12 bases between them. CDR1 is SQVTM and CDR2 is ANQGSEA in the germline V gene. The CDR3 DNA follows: TGCAGCGTGTCGTCCGGGGAGAACACTGAAGCTTTCTTT. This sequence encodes CSVSSGENTEAFF.

CDR3 region: CASSPPSKQGDGNTIYF. The CDR3 DNA follows: TGTGCCAGCAGCCCACCGAGCAAGCAGGGCGATGGAAACACCATATATTTT. V usage is TRBV7-4 and J usage is TRBJ1-3, with D maybe TRBD1 (5 bases). This CDR3 has 17 residues. V dropped 5 bases and J dropped 3 bases, with 20 bases sitting between them. CDR1 is SGHVT and CDR2 is SQSDAQ in the germline V gene.

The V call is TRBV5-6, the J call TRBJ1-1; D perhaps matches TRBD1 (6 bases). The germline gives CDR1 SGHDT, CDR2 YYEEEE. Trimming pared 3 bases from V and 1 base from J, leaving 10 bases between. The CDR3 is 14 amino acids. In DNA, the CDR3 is TGTGCCAGCAGCTGGGGACACCGGAACACTGAAGCTTTCTTT. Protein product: CASSWGHRNTEAFF.

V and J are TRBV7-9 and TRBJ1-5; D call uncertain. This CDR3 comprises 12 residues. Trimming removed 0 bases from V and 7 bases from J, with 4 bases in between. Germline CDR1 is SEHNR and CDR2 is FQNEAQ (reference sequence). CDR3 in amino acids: CASSLAEQPQHF. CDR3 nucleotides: TGTGCCAGCAGCTTAGCGGAACAGCCCCAGCATTTT. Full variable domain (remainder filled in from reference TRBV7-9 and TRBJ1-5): DTGVSQNPRHKITKRGQNVTFRCDPISEHNRLYWYRQTLGQGPEFLTYFQNEAQLEKSRLLSDRFSAERPKGSFSTLEIQRTEQGDSAMYLCASSLAEQPQHFGDGTRLSIL.

CDR3 region: CASSLETGSEKLFF. CDR3 coding DNA: TGTGCCAGCAGCTTGGAGACCGGGTCCGAGAAACTGTTTTTT. V usage is TRBV5-6 and J usage is TRBJ1-4; no clear D gene. The CDR3 has 14 residues. V was pared by 0 bases and J by 11 bases, with 14 bases between. Germline CDR1 SGHDT, CDR2 YYEEEE.

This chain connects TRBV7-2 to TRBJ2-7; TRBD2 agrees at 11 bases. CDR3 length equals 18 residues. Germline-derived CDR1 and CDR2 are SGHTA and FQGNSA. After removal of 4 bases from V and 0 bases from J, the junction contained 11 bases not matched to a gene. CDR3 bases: TGTGCCAGCAGCTCTCGGACTAGCGGGTTCCCAAGCTCCTACGAGCAGTACTTC. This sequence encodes CASSSRTSGFPSSYEQYF.